Below are 21 T cell receptor beta chains sequenced from a single sample in a study of HIV-infected children after antiretroviral therapy interruption. The TCR library was built from RNA with a 3' RACE protocol and unique molecular identifiers. TCRdb re-derived calls from the 3' RACE reads in MiXCR, one entry per CDR3 protein. The data contain approximately 3,800 distinct CDR3 sequences, approximately 4.8% of them singletons. Treatment noted: PENTA 11 planned treatment interruption arm or continuous ART arm. The sample here was CD45RO+ CD8+ T cells from PBMCs, pooled from several time points, taken from a donor given antiretroviral therapy, either interrupted or continuous. Documented subset: memory CD8+ CD45RO+ CD45RA- T cells. Source of these receptors: a pool of human donors with HIV.

Judged by abundance, this clonotype is medium-sized. This chain uses TRBV6-1 with TRBJ2-7; 8 nucleotides agree with TRBD1. CDR1 MNHNS and CDR2 SASEGT come from the germline V gene. J was trimmed by 2 bases and V by 0 bases; bases with no gene match: 3. The CDR3 has 15 residues. DNA of the CDR3: TGTGCCAGCAGTGAAGCACCGGACAGGGCCTACGAGCAGTACTTC. Amino acid sequence: CASSEAPDRAYEQYF.

V usage is TRBV3-1 and J usage is TRBJ2-2; possibly TRBD2 for D (6 bases). CDR1 LGHDT and CDR2 YNNKEL come from the germline V gene (reference sequence). CDR3 length: 12 amino acids. Trimming removed 4 bases at V and 10 bases at J, with 10 bases between. CDR3 region: CASSPGLLELFF. The CDR3 DNA reads TGTGCCAGCAGCCCGGGACTCCTGGAGCTGTTTTTT.

This clonotype was recorded at least ten times. V usage is TRBV10-3 and J usage is TRBJ2-5; D uncertain. V lost 2 bases and J 4 bases, leaving 2 bases between the germline ends. The CDR3 is 11 amino acids. The V gene's germline CDR1 is ENHRY and CDR2 SYGVKD. The CDR3 protein is CAISEGETQYF. The CDR3 DNA sequence: TGTGCCATCAGTGAGGGAGAGACCCAGTACTTC.

The table lists this clonotype with many counts. This chain links TRBV6-5 with TRBJ2-7; TRBD1 matches 7 bases. The CDR3 consists of 15 residues. The V gene end was trimmed by 5 bases and the J gene end by 12 bases; junction bases not matched to a gene: 19. Germline V CDR1 and CDR2: MNHEY, SVGAGI. Here the CDR3 DNA reads TGTGCCAGCAGTGACACGACGAACAGGGGTCGACACTGGTACTTC. Protein: CASSDTTNRGRHWYF.

This clonotype is classed as medium-sized. The chain has TRBV7-9 and TRBJ1-1; D is ambiguous. Germline values: CDR1 SEHNR, CDR2 FQNEAQ (reference sequence). V lost 1 base to trimming and J lost 7 bases, with 4 bases between them. The CDR3 covers 11 residues. DNA of the CDR3: TGTGCCAGCAGCTTAGGGGGTGAAGCTTTCTTT. It specifies CASSLGGEAFF.

This clonotype came up many times. V and J are TRBV18 and TRBJ1-5, with 7 bases fitting TRBD1. The CDR3 runs 16 residues. The V gene's germline CDR1 is KGHSH and CDR2 LQKENI. Unmatched junction bases numbered 10, after V lost 2 bases and J lost 6 bases. The CDR3: CASSPGQAPGGQPQHF. As DNA, the CDR3 is TGTGCCAGCTCACCAGGACAGGCCCCTGGGGGTCAGCCCCAGCATTTT. The full variable domain, completed using reference TRBV18 and TRBJ1-5, is NAGVMQNPRHLVRRRGQEARLRCSPMKGHSHVYWYRQLPEEGLKFMVYLQKENIIDESGMPKERFSAEFPKEGPSILRIQQVVRGDSAAYFCASSPGQAPGGQPQHFGDGTRLSIL.

This clonotype was picked up many times. The rearrangement uses TRBV10-1 and TRBJ2-2; TRBD1 might be the D (6 bases). The germline V gene encodes CDR1 WNHNN and CDR2 SYGVQD (reference sequence). This CDR3 has 16 residues. V was trimmed by 2 bases and J by 2 bases, leaving 12 bases between them. CDR3 sequence: CASSEVQGANTGELFF. The CDR3 DNA follows: TGCGCCAGCAGTGAGGTACAGGGCGCTAACACCGGGGAGCTGTTTTTT.

This clonotype is large. The rearrangement joins TRBV9 to TRBJ1-5, with TRBD1 matching 8 bases. This CDR3 is built from 15 residues. The V gene's germline CDR1 is SGDLS and CDR2 YYNGEE. With 2 bases clipped from V and 6 bases from J, the junction kept 7 bases outside the gene matches. The CDR3: CASSVGQGASQPQHF. The CDR3 DNA is TGTGCCAGCAGCGTGGGCCAGGGGGCTAGTCAGCCCCAGCATTTT.

The genes are TRBV29-1 and TRBJ2-7, with D possibly TRBD1 on 6 matching bases. Germline lookup yields CDR1 SQVTM and CDR2 ANQGSEA. The CDR3 consists of 13 residues. V was pared by 0 bases and J by 2 bases, with 8 bases between. CDR3 sequence (DNA): TGCAGCGTTGAAGAACAGGGAGCCTACGAGCAGTACTTC. It encodes CSVEEQGAYEQYF.

In its sample, this clonotype is medium-sized (0.01 to 0.1%). The chain couples TRBV28 to TRBJ1-6; 12 bases match TRBD1. CDR1 MDHEN and CDR2 SYDVKM come from the germline V gene. This CDR3 has 17 residues. J lost 7 bases, V lost 3 bases, and 7 bases had no gene match. Here the CDR3 reads CASSFPGTGGGNSPLHF. CDR3 DNA sequence: TGTGCCAGCAGTTTCCCCGGGACAGGGGGCGGCAATTCACCCCTCCACTTT.

The table lists this clonotype with many counts. J is TRBJ1-5 and V is TRBV11-2; no clear D. Trimming removed 4 bases at V and 4 bases at J, with 8 bases between. This CDR3 contains 13 residues. Per germline, CDR1 SGHAT and CDR2 FQNNGV. The CDR3 nucleotides are TGTGCCAGCAGCTGGGCCCCAAATCAGCCCCAGCATTTT. Amino acid sequence: CASSWAPNQPQHF.

This clonotype was recorded many times. The gene calls are TRBV5-4 and TRBJ1-1; D is undetermined. Germline values: CDR1 SGHNT, CDR2 YYREEE (reference sequence). V was shortened by 1 base and J by 1 base, with 8 bases between the two germline ends. This CDR3 has 14 amino acids. As DNA, the CDR3 is TGTGCCAGCAGCTTGACGGAGCGGAACACTGAAGCTTTCTTT. This codes for CASSLTERNTEAFF.

This clonotype was recorded at least ten times. The chain employs TRBV12-3 or TRBV12-4 and TRBJ2-1; 9 nucleotides match TRBD1. Unmatched junction bases numbered 7, after V lost 6 bases and J lost 7 bases. The CDR3 is made up of 14 amino acids. CDR3 region: CASRAGTGRNEQFF. Written as DNA, the CDR3 is TGTGCCAGCAGAGCCGGGACAGGGAGGAATGAGCAGTTCTTC.

In its sample, this clonotype ranks as medium-sized. The chain couples TRBV28 to TRBJ2-7; D gene ambiguous. Germline V CDR1 and CDR2: MDHEN, SYDVKM. The CDR3 sequence is 15 residues long. V lost 6 bases and J lost 2, with 17 bases in between. The CDR3 region has the DNA TGTGCCAGCAGCCCCCTCAGAGATTTCCCCTACGAGCAGTACTTC. It yields the protein CASSPLRDFPYEQYF.

This clonotype is judged medium-sized. V usage is TRBV7-8 and J usage is TRBJ2-5; the match to TRBD2 covers 14 bases. The CDR3 runs 16 residues. Trimming removed 4 bases from V and 5 bases from J; junction bases left unmatched: 6. Germline V gene data show CDR1 as SGHVS and CDR2 as FQNEAQ. The CDR3 DNA sequence: TGTGCCAGCAGCTCGACTAGCGGGAGGGCCTTGGAGACCCAGTACTTC. As protein: CASSSTSGRALETQYF.

The sample holds many counts of this clonotype. In DNA, the CDR3 is TGTGCCAGCAGCCCGGGACTCCCTTATACGCAGTATTTT. Encoded protein: CASSPGLPYTQYF. This rearrangement joins TRBV11-2 to TRBJ2-3; possibly TRBD2 for D (6 bases). Germline CDR1 reads SGHAT; CDR2 reads FQNNGV. This CDR3 spans 13 amino acids. Trimming left V 5 bases short and J 7 bases short, with 13 bases between.

In its sample, this clonotype was seen many times. The chain uses TRBV29-1 and TRBJ2-1; D uncertain. V was clipped by 4 bases and J by 8 bases, with 24 bases between them. The length of the CDR3 is 16 residues. The V gene's germline CDR1 is SQVTM and CDR2 ANQGSEA. CDR3 DNA sequence: TGCAGCGTTGTCCGATGGGCGATTGAGTTGAGCGATGAGCAGTTCTTC. The encoded protein is CSVVRWAIELSDEQFF.

This clonotype was recorded at least ten times. The chain recombines TRBV5-6 with TRBJ1-1; perhaps TRBD1 as D (6 bases). The CDR3 is 15 amino acids. With 0 bases removed from V and 0 bases from J, the gap between germline ends came to 9 bases. CDR1 and CDR2 from the germline V gene are SGHDT and YYEEEE. CDR3 region: CASSLGWDMNTEAFF. CDR3 sequence (DNA): TGTGCCAGCAGCTTGGGCTGGGACATGAACACTGAAGCTTTCTTT.

This clonotype was seen a handful of times. This rearrangement joins TRBV19 to TRBJ2-7, with 7 bases aligning to TRBD1. CDR1 is LNHDA and CDR2 is SQIVND in the germline V gene (reference sequence). The ends lost 3 bases at V and 2 bases at J; junction bases unmatched: 7. The CDR3 extends over 15 amino acids. CDR3 amino acids: CASSIFRDSAYEQYF. As DNA, the CDR3 is TGTGCCAGTAGTATTTTTCGGGACAGTGCCTACGAGCAGTACTTC. Combining the CDR3 with reference TRBV19 and TRBJ2-7 gives the whole variable domain DGGITQSPKYLFRKEGQNVTLSCEQNLNHDAMYWYRQDPGQGLRLIYYSQIVNDFQKGDIAEGYSVSREKKESFPLTVTSAQKNPTAFYLCASSIFRDSAYEQYFGPGTRLTVT.

The sample holds many counts of this clonotype. The V gene is TRBV12-3 or TRBV12-4, the J gene TRBJ1-2, with D unresolved. There are 13 residues in the CDR3. The V and J ends lost 3 bases and 2 bases respectively, with 7 bases between them. CDR3 protein: CASSFKGNYGYTF. CDR3 bases: TGTGCCAGCAGTTTCAAGGGAAACTATGGCTACACCTTC.

This clonotype was seen repeatedly, ten times or more. This chain links TRBV20-1 with TRBJ2-7, with D possibly TRBD2 on 6 matching bases. Germline CDR1 is DFQATT and CDR2 is SNEGSKA (reference sequence). CDR3 length: 15 residues. The germline V and J ends were trimmed by 6 bases and 7 bases, with 25 bases remaining between them. The CDR3 nucleotides read TGCAGTGCAAAGACGGGTGTGGAGGGGCCGGATGAGCAGTACTTC. Amino acids: CSAKTGVEGPDEQYF.